A single sample is the source of the 18 T cell receptor beta chains below, sequenced in a study of cytomegalovirus exposure and HLA in healthy donors. The PCR made use of 60 Vbeta and 13 Jbeta primers. Only in-frame clones appear in the TCRdb table, and some are missing; sequencing was by immunoSEQ multiplex PCR. This repertoire shows 120,000 or so clones, 81% found once; its top ten account for 2% to 2.5%. Sample: PBMCs. Receptor source: a woman aged 40-49 years in good health and CMV-seronegative.

This chain links TRBV5-1 with TRBJ2-1; D perhaps matches TRBD2 (5 bases). CDR1 is SGHRS, CDR2 YFSETQ, per germline. CDR3 length equals 14 residues. Trimming left V 10 bases short and J 7 bases short, with 21 bases between. The CDR3 here is CASRSGSLGNEQFF. DNA for the CDR3: TGCGCCTCACGGTCGGGGTCCCTGGGAAATGAGCAGTTCTTC.

The gene calls are TRBV2 and TRBJ2-3; TRBD2 agrees at 10 bases. Trimming took 1 base from V and 9 from J; bases not matched to a gene: 4. In germline, CDR1 is SNHLY, CDR2 FYNNEI. This CDR3 spans 14 amino acids. The DNA of the CDR3 is TGTGCCAGCAGTGAAGAGGGACTAGCGACAACGCAGTATTTT. Translating gives CASSEEGLATTQYF.

This chain joins TRBV7-9 and TRBJ2-5; D possibly corresponds to TRBD1 (5 bases). The CDR3 runs 15 residues. Trimming took 5 bases from V and 1 from J, leaving 14 bases between them. Germline CDR1 is SEHNR and CDR2 is FQNEAQ (reference sequence). The CDR3 coding sequence is TGTGCCAGCAGCAATCAGGACAATATCCAAGAGACCCAGTACTTC. Amino acids: CASSNQDNIQETQYF.

Only a few counts were recorded for this clone. V gene TRBV5-4 combines with J gene TRBJ1-2; tentatively, D is TRBD1 (5 bases). Trimming stripped 0 bases from V and 4 bases from J, with 10 bases between. The CDR3 extends over 14 amino acids. CDR1 and CDR2 from the germline V gene are SGHNT and YYREEE (reference sequence). The CDR3 DNA follows: TGTGCCAGCAGCTTGGGGGGGGGAATCTATGGCTACACCTTC. This encodes CASSLGGGIYGYTF.

In DNA, the CDR3 is TGTGCCAGCAGCCGCGGGGGGTACTCCTACAATGAGCAGTTCTTC. Amino acid sequence: CASSRGGYSYNEQFF. The chain employs TRBV11-2 and TRBJ2-1; 8 bases fit TRBD2. Germline V gives CDR1 SGHAT, CDR2 FQNNGV. With 5 bases clipped from V and 0 bases from J, the junction kept 3 bases outside the gene matches. CDR3 length: 15 amino acids.

V and J are TRBV5-1 and TRBJ2-5; TRBD2 agrees at 7 bases. This CDR3 comprises 15 residues. V trimming: 0 bases; J trimming: 7 bases; junction bases outside the gene matches: 9. Germline V gene lookup returns CDR1 SGHRS and CDR2 YFSETQ. The CDR3 sequence is CASSLAVDGGGTQYF. The CDR3 DNA reads TGCGCCAGCAGCTTGGCCGTTGACGGCGGGGGGACCCAGTACTTC.

The CDR3 sequence: CASSLALGTGLTDTQYF. The CDR3 DNA follows: TGTGCCAGCAGCCTCGCTTTGGGGACAGGACTCACAGATACGCAGTATTTT. V is TRBV13 and J is TRBJ2-3; TRBD1 aligns across 8 bases. J was trimmed by 2 bases and V by 5 bases; bases with no gene match: 12. CDR3 size: 17 residues. The germline V gene encodes CDR1 PRHDT and CDR2 FYEKMQ (reference sequence).

The chain couples TRBV29-1 to TRBJ2-7; 9 bases are shared with TRBD1. Trimming took 0 bases from V and 5 from J; bases not matched to a gene: 11. The CDR3 is 16 amino acids. Germline V gene lookup returns CDR1 SQVTM and CDR2 ANQGSEA. CDR3 sequence (DNA): TGCAGCGTTGAAGATCCCGGGACAGGGAGTCCCCACGAGCAGTACTTC. This gives the protein CSVEDPGTGSPHEQYF.

This clone came up once. The rearrangement joins TRBV28 to TRBJ2-7; D gene unclear. Germline assignment: CDR1 MDHEN and CDR2 SYDVKM. This CDR3 has 15 residues. Trimming pared 5 bases from V and 2 bases from J, leaving 16 bases between. The CDR3 sequence is CASSPLGEIPYEQYF. The DNA of the CDR3 is TGTGCCAGCAGTCCCCTCGGAGAAATCCCCTACGAGCAGTACTTC.

The chain has TRBV11-2 and TRBJ2-1; 14 bases match TRBD2. Unmatched junction bases numbered 6, after V lost 5 bases and J lost 9 bases. The germline gives CDR1 SGHAT, CDR2 FQNNGV. There are 15 residues in the CDR3. CDR3 sequence (DNA): TGTGCCAGCAGCCGACTAGCGGGAGGGCTGAGTGAGCAGTTCTTC. This encodes CASSRLAGGLSEQFF.

This clone was recorded once. The chain combines TRBV19 with TRBJ1-6; D is unclear. V lost 9 bases and J 0 bases, leaving 6 bases between the germline ends. CDR1 and CDR2 (germline): LNHDA, SQIVND (reference sequence). CDR3 length: 13 residues. The CDR3 sequence is CASGNSYNSPLHF. Written as DNA, the CDR3 is TGTGCCAGCGGGAACTCCTATAATTCACCCCTCCACTTT.

The chain links TRBV2 to TRBJ1-1; 7 bases line up with TRBD1. From germline, CDR1 is SNHLY and CDR2 FYNNEI. Germline trimming cut 6 bases from V and 0 bases from J; bases unmatched to any gene: 10. The CDR3 is 16 residues long. The CDR3 loop is CASRDTYRGMNTEAFF. CDR3 sequence (DNA): TGTGCCAGCAGAGATACCTACAGGGGAATGAACACTGAAGCTTTCTTT. Filled out from reference TRBV2 and TRBJ1-1, the complete variable domain reads EPEVTQTPSHQVTQMGQEVILRCVPISNHLYFYWYRQILGQKVEFLVSFYNNEISEKSEIFDDQFSVERPDGSNFTLKIRSTKLEDSAMYFCASRDTYRGMNTEAFFGQGTRLTVV.

The chain couples TRBV19 to TRBJ1-5; the match to TRBD1 covers 8 bases. CDR1 and CDR2 (germline): LNHDA, SQIVND (reference sequence). The trim removed 6 bases at V and 6 bases at J, leaving 13 bases unmatched. CDR3 size: 16 residues. The CDR3 coding sequence is TGTGCCAGTAGATCCTGGATGGACAGGGAAGGTCAGCCCCAGCATTTT. The encoded protein is CASRSWMDREGQPQHF.

The chain employs TRBV5-1 and TRBJ2-1; D unresolved. This CDR3 spans 15 amino acids. Germline CDR1 reads SGHRS; CDR2 reads YFSETQ. Trimming stripped 0 bases from V and 0 bases from J, with 7 bases between. CDR3 sequence (DNA): TGCGCCAGCAGCTTGGTGGCAGGCTCCTACAATGAGCAGTTCTTC. It specifies CASSLVAGSYNEQFF.

This clone was picked up a small number of times. This chain links TRBV6-6 with TRBJ1-4; possible D gene TRBD1, 5 bases. CDR3 length equals 13 residues. Germline CDR1 reads MNHNY; CDR2 reads SVGAGI (reference sequence). The V and J ends lost 7 bases and 8 bases respectively, with 14 bases between them. The CDR3 region is CASILAGGEKLFF. CDR3 nucleotides: TGTGCCAGCATCCTGGCGGGGGGGGAAAAACTGTTTTTT.

This clone came up a few times. The chain carries TRBV6-1 and TRBJ1-1, with a tentative D call TRBD1 (6 bases). The germline V gene encodes CDR1 MNHNS and CDR2 SASEGT. This CDR3 region has 13 residues. The V end was cut by 6 bases, the J end by 3 bases, with 11 bases between. The chain's CDR3 is CASRTDRDTEAFF. As DNA, the CDR3 is TGTGCCAGCAGGACGGACAGAGACACTGAAGCTTTCTTT.

The chain recombines TRBV6-1 with TRBJ1-1, with D tentatively TRBD1 (5 bases). The V end lost 7 bases, the J end lost 8 bases, and 14 bases lay between the germline ends. The length of the CDR3 is 12 residues. The germline gives CDR1 MNHNS, CDR2 SASEGT. CDR3 in DNA: TGTGCCAGCATCCGAGGCTACAGGGAAGCTTTCTTT. It translates to CASIRGYREAFF.

The chain employs TRBV15 and TRBJ2-4; D not resolved. Germline V lookup: CDR1 LNHNV, CDR2 YYDKDF (reference sequence). V was shortened by 5 bases and J by 6 bases, with 5 bases between the two germline ends. The CDR3 runs to 11 residues. CDR3 in amino acids: CATSYLNIQYF. The CDR3 coding sequence is TGTGCCACCAGCTACTTAAACATTCAGTACTTC.